These 13 T cell receptor beta chains were sequenced from one sample in a study of T cell clones after liver transplantation. TCRdb's table, derived via immunoSEQ multiplex PCR, lists solely in-frame clones and lacks some. Among 53,000 or so clones, around 84% were seen once, and the ten largest hold around 7.8%. Source: CD4+ T cells from blood, taken before liver transplant. The receptors were gathered from a human donor who received a liver transplant.

This clone was seen a handful of times. This sequence joins TRBV7-2 and TRBJ2-5; 7 nucleotides align to TRBD1. The germline CDR1 and CDR2 sequences are SGHTA and FQGNSA. This CDR3 contains 16 residues. With V trimmed by 3 bases and J by 4 bases, 11 bases remained unmatched. CDR3 sequence: CASSLPFTGVAETQYF. The CDR3 nucleotides are TGTGCCAGCAGCTTGCCCTTCACAGGGGTAGCAGAGACCCAGTACTTC.

V is TRBV5-6 and J is TRBJ2-2; TRBD1 agrees at 7 bases. The CDR3 is made up of 15 amino acids. The J segment lost 4 bases and the V segment lost 3 bases, leaving 6 bases of the junction unmatched. CDR1 is SGHDT and CDR2 is YYEEEE in the germline V gene. The CDR3, as DNA: TGTGCCAGCAGCTCATATGACAGGGCCACCGGGGAGCTGTTTTTT. It is translated as CASSSYDRATGELFF.

The chain joins TRBV5-1 to TRBJ2-2; 11 bases map to TRBD1. J was trimmed by 4 bases and V by 3 bases; bases with no gene match: 14. The CDR3 sequence is 19 residues long. Germline values: CDR1 SGHRS, CDR2 YFSETQ. The chain's CDR3 is CASSSLGQGGRRGTGELFF. DNA for the CDR3: TGCGCCAGCAGCTCGCTGGGACAGGGGGGACGTAGGGGCACCGGGGAGCTGTTTTTT.

This clone appeared once. The chain has TRBV27 and TRBJ2-1; perhaps TRBD1 as D (5 bases). CDR3 length: 14 residues. The V end was cut by 3 bases, the J end by 9 bases, with 15 bases between. Germline V gene sequence: CDR1 MNHEY, CDR2 SMNVEV (reference sequence). The CDR3 reads CASSFSRGIGEQFF. The CDR3 region has the DNA TGTGCCAGCAGTTTCTCTAGGGGTATCGGTGAGCAGTTCTTC.

The rearrangement joins TRBV7-3 to TRBJ1-2; possibly TRBD1 for D (5 bases). The CDR3 contains 13 residues. V dropped 6 bases and J dropped 5 bases, with 13 bases sitting between them. The germline V gene has CDR1 SGHTA and CDR2 FQGTGA. The CDR3 is CASRERQGYGYTF. The CDR3 bases are TGTGCCAGCAGAGAACGTCAGGGTTATGGCTACACCTTC.

The V call is TRBV5-4, the J call TRBJ2-7; TRBD2 is a possible D gene (5 bases). V dropped 9 bases and J dropped 3 bases, with 22 bases sitting between them. The CDR3 length is 15 residues. The germline CDR1 and CDR2 sequences are SGHNT and YYREEE (reference sequence). The CDR3 loop reads CATSEGASADYEQYF. For the CDR3, the DNA is TGTGCCACCTCAGAGGGCGCGTCGGCAGACTACGAGCAGTACTTC.

This CDR3 is CASSLGTSSYNEQFF. The CDR3 DNA is TGTGCCAGCAGCTTGGGAACTAGCTCCTACAATGAGCAGTTCTTC. This chain uses TRBV7-2 with TRBJ2-1, with a tentative D call TRBD2 (5 bases). CDR1 and CDR2 from the germline V gene are SGHTA and FQGNSA. This CDR3 spans 15 amino acids. The V end was cut by 3 bases, the J end by 0 bases, with 9 bases between.

The rearrangement uses TRBV5-4 and TRBJ2-3; TRBD2 agrees at 7 bases. CDR1 SGHNT and CDR2 YYREEE come from the germline V gene (reference sequence). The CDR3 contains 13 residues. V shed 2 bases, J shed 6 bases, and the junction held 3 bases outside the gene matches. CDR3 coding DNA: TGTGCCAGCAGCTTCCTAGCGGCGGATACGCAGTATTTT. Translated, it gives CASSFLAADTQYF.

J is TRBJ1-5 and V is TRBV5-4; perhaps TRBD1 as D (5 bases). Trimming pared 0 bases from V and 5 bases from J, leaving 9 bases between. The CDR3 spans 14 residues. Germline CDR1 SGHNT, CDR2 YYREEE (reference sequence). In DNA, the CDR3 is TGTGCCAGCAGCTTGGAGGGGCGATATCAGCCCCAGCATTTT. Translation gives CASSLEGRYQPQHF.

This clone has only one observation. The chain uses TRBV19 and TRBJ1-5, with 7 nucleotides matching TRBD1. This CDR3 spans 15 amino acids. V lost 5 bases and J lost 1; bases outside the gene matches: 5. The germline CDR1 and CDR2 sequences are LNHDA and SQIVND (reference sequence). In nucleotides, the CDR3 is TGTGCCAGTAGTCGGACAGGCGGAAGCAATCAGCCCCAGCATTTT. Its translation is CASSRTGGSNQPQHF. Combining the CDR3 with reference TRBV19 and TRBJ1-5 gives the whole variable domain DGGITQSPKYLFRKEGQNVTLSCEQNLNHDAMYWYRQDPGQGLRLIYYSQIVNDFQKGDIAEGYSVSREKKESFPLTVTSAQKNPTAFYLCASSRTGGSNQPQHFGDGTRLSIL.

This chain uses TRBV7-2 with TRBJ1-6, with 7 bases lining up with TRBD1. V was pared by 5 bases and J by 9 bases, with 13 bases of the junction left unmatched. Germline CDR1 is SGHTA and CDR2 is FQGNSA. This CDR3 is built from 16 residues. The CDR3: CASSEVGQPFGSPLHF. The CDR3 bases are TGTGCCAGCAGCGAAGTGGGACAGCCTTTTGGTTCACCCCTCCACTTT.

The genes are TRBV27 and TRBJ2-7; 9 bases match TRBD1. Germline CDR1 and CDR2: MNHEY and SMNVEV (reference sequence). V dropped 5 bases and J dropped 0; count of bases not matched to a gene: 5. The CDR3 has 15 amino acids. CDR3: CASSIGTGLSYEQYF. DNA for the CDR3: TGTGCCAGCAGTATCGGGACAGGGCTCTCCTACGAGCAGTACTTC.

The sample holds a few counts of this clone. The CDR3 region is CASSYREINGYTF. In DNA, the CDR3 is TGTGCCAGCAGTTATCGGGAAATCAATGGCTACACCTTC. The chain couples TRBV6-5 to TRBJ1-2, with unresolved D. Germline lookup yields CDR1 MNHEY and CDR2 SVGAGI. The CDR3 consists of 13 residues. Trimming took off 3 bases at V and 6 bases at J, with 11 bases between the two ends.